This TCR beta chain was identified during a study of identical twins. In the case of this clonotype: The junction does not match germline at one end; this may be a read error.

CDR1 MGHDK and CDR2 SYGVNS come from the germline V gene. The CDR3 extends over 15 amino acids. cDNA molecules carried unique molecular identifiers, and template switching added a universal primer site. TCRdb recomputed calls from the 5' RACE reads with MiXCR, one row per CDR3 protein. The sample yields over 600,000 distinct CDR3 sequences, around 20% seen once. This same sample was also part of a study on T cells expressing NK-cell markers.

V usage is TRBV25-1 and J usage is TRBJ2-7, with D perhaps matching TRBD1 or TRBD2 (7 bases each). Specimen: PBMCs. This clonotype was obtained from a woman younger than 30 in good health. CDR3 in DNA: TGTGCCAGCAGTGGGGGGGGACAGACGAGCTACGAGCAGCACTTC. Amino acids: CASSGGGQTSYEQHF.